This T cell receptor (beta chain) was captured in a study of OX40 agonist ivuxolimab in advanced cancers. The study's findings and limits: In CD8+ T cells, expanded clones were on average more numerous than in CD4+. The authors also found low normalized T-cell clonal expansion in some nonresponders. Patients with a partial response at 0.1-3.0 mg/kg had among the lowest clonal expansion.

The method was immunoSEQ multiplex PCR; TCRdb's version includes in-frame clones alone and lacks a portion of them. The table shows 55,000 to 90,000 clones, with 70% to 90% occurring only once. To note about this clone: Its antigen is unknown.

There are 15 residues in the CDR3. V dropped 4 bases and J dropped 3 bases, with 16 bases sitting between them. Germline CDR1 SGHRS, CDR2 YFSETQ. V gene TRBV5-1 combines with J gene TRBJ2-5; D may be TRBD2 (6 bases). The source is an adult with an advanced solid tumor such as melanoma, head and neck, liver or kidney cancer. The specimen comprised CD4+ or CD8+ T cells sorted from blood, sampled in a trial of the OX40 agonist ivuxolimab. The CDR3 region is CASSPEGSSEETQYF. The CDR3, as DNA: TGCGCCAGCAGCCCGGAGGGGTCTTCGGAAGAGACCCAGTACTTC.